This TCR beta chain was found in a study of cytomegalovirus exposure and HLA in healthy donors. The study, taken as a whole, reports: A previous analysis found most TCR beta V segments productive roughly 90% or roughly 30% of the time. In a later analysis, V- and J-gene trimming of beta chains associated with a DCLRE1C missense variant, replicated independently. Reports indicated that the classifier achieved high specificity and sensitivity in diagnosing cytomegalovirus status. HLA allele associations emerged for about 18,000 TCR beta sequences in a later analysis, at 0.05 false discovery rate.

Worth noting for this clone: Its antigen is not identified.

V lost 0 bases to trimming and J lost 2 bases; unmatched junction nucleotides: 6. Germline CDR1 reads SGHRS; CDR2 reads YFSETQ. The CDR3 is 16 amino acids. Amplification used 60 Vbeta primers and 13 Jbeta primers. This table comes from immunoSEQ multiplex PCR, and its TCRdb copy is limited to in-frame clones, with some not included. Of about 170,000 clones listed, about 85% are singletons. Specimen: PBMCs. The rearrangement uses TRBV5-1 and TRBJ2-3, with 7 positions matching TRBD2. This sequence originates from a man aged 25-45 years in good health and CMV-seropositive. Written as DNA, the CDR3 is TGCGCCAGCAGCTTGGGGCTAGCGGATTTCACAGATACGCAGTATTTT. Its translation is CASSLGLADFTDTQYF.